This T cell receptor (beta chain) was identified during a study of blood T cell repertoires in COVID-19. About the study: The analysed material was cDNA or gDNA that came from T cells, B-cell-depleted T cells, or PBMCs.

All enrollees were about 18 to 89 years old and from about 25 US areas. The protocol was immunoSEQ multiplex PCR, while the TCRdb copy is restricted to in-frame clones and leaves out a portion. The sample has about 400,000 clones, around 90% seen once; the top ten hold approximately 2%. V lost 9 bases and J 2 bases, leaving 10 bases between the germline ends. The CDR3 has 12 amino acids. From germline, CDR1 is WNHNN and CDR2 SYGVQD (reference sequence). The rearrangement joins TRBV10-1 to TRBJ1-1; D may be TRBD1 (6 bases). The receptor comes from a woman between 40 and 55 years old with acute COVID-19. The sample taken for sequencing was PBMCs or T cells enriched from blood (not recorded which). CDR3 nucleotides: TGCGCCAGTGGACAGTCTAACACTGAAGCTTTCTTT. It translates to CASGQSNTEAFF.